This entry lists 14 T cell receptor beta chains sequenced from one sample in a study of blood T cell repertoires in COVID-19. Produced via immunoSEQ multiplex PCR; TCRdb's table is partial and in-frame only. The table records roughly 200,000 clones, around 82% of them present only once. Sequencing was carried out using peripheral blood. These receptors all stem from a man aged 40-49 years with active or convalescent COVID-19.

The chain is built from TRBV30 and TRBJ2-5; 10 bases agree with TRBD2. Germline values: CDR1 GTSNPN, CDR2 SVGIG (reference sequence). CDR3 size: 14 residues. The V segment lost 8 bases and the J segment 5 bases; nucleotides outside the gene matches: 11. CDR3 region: CALALAGDIETQYF. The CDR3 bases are TGTGCCCTGGCTCTAGCGGGGGATATCGAGACCCAGTACTTC.

The CDR3 here is CASSRTGEPDGYTF. The CDR3 DNA reads as TGTGCCAGCAGTCGGACAGGGGAACCCGATGGCTACACCTTC. The chain has TRBV6-2 or TRBV6-3 and TRBJ1-2; 9 positions agree with TRBD1. J lost 6 bases, V lost 5 bases, and 7 bases had no gene match. Germline lookup yields CDR1 MNHEY and CDR2 SVGEGT. There are 14 residues in the CDR3.

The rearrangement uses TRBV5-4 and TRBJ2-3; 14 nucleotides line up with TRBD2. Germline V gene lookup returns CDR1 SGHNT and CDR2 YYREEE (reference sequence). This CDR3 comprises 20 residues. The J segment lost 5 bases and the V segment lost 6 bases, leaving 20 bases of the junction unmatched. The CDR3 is CASKPLRGTTSGRVGDTQYF. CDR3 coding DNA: TGTGCCAGCAAACCCCTCAGGGGAACGACTAGCGGGAGGGTAGGAGATACGCAGTATTTT.

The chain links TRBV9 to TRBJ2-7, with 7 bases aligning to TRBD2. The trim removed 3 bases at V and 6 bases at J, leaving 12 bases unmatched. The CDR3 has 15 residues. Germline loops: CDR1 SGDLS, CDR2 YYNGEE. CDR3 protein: CASSERTGLSGEQYF. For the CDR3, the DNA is TGTGCCAGCAGCGAACGAACGGGACTATCTGGCGAGCAGTACTTC.

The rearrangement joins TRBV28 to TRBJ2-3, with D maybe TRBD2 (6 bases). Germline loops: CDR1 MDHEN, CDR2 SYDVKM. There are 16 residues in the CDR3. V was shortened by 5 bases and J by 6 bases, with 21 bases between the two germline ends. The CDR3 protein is CASSPSWGGLADTQYF. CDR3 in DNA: TGTGCCAGCAGTCCCTCCTGGGGAGGTTTGGCGGATACGCAGTATTTT.

The CDR3 region has the DNA TGTGCCAGCTCACCACCAATAAATCGACGCTCGGAGGGTGAAGCTTTCTTT. Amino acid sequence: CASSPPINRRSEGEAFF. V usage is TRBV18 and J usage is TRBJ1-1; D is unclear. The germline gives CDR1 KGHSH, CDR2 LQKENI. This CDR3 has 17 amino acids. With 0 bases removed from V and 7 bases from J, the gap between germline ends came to 21 bases.

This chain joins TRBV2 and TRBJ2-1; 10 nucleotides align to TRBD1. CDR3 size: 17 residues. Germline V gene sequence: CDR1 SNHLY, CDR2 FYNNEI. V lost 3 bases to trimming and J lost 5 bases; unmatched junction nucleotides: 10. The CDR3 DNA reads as TGTGCCAGCAGTGACATTTTCGGGACAGGGGACGACAATGAGCAGTTCTTC. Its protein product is CASSDIFGTGDDNEQFF.

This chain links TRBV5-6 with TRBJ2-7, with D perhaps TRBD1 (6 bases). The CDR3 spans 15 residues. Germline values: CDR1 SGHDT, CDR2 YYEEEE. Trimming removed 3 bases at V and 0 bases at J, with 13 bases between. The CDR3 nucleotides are TGTGCCAGCAGCTGGCGACAGGTGAGCTCCTACGAGCAGTACTTC. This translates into CASSWRQVSSYEQYF.

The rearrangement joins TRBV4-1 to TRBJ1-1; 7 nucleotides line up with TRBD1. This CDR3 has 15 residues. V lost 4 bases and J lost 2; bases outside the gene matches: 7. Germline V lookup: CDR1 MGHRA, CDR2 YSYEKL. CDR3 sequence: CASSRIDRENTEAFF. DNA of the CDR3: TGCGCCAGCAGCCGAATCGACAGGGAAAACACTGAAGCTTTCTTT.

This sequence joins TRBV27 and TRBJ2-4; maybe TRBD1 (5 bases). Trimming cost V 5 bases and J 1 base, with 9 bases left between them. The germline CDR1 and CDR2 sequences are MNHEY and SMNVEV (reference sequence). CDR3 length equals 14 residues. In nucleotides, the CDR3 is TGTGCCAGCAGTCCGACAGATGCCAAAAACATTCAGTACTTC. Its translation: CASSPTDAKNIQYF.

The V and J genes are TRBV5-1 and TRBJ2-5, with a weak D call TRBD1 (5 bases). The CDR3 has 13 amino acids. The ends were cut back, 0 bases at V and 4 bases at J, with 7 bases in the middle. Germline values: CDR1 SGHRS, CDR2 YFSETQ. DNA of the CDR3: TGCGCCAGCAGCTTGGATCAGGGAGAGACCCAGTACTTC. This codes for CASSLDQGETQYF.

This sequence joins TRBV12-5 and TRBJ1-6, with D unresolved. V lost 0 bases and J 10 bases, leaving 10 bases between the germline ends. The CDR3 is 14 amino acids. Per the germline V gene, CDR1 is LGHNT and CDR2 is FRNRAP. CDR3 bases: TGTGCTAGTGGTTTGGTATCTTCAGGCTCACCCCTCCACTTT. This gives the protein CASGLVSSGSPLHF.

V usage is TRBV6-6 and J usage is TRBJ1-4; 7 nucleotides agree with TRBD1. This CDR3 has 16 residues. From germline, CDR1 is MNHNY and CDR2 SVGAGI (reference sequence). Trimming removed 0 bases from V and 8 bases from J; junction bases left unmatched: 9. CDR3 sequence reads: CASSYSNRGTLEKLFF. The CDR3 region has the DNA TGTGCCAGCAGTTACTCTAACAGGGGTACGTTGGAAAAACTGTTTTTT.

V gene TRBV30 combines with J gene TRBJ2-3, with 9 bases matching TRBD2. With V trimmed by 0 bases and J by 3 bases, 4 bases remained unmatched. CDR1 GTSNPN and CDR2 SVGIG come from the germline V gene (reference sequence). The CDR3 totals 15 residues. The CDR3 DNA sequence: TGTGCCTGGAGTGTAGCTCTAGCGGGGACAGATACGCAGTATTTT. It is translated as CAWSVALAGTDTQYF. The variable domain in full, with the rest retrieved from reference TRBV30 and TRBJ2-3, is SQTIHQWPATLVQPVGSPLSLECTVEGTSNPNLYWYRQAAGRGLQLLFYSVGIGQISSEVPQNLSASRPQDRQFILSSKKLLLSDSGFYLCAWSVALAGTDTQYFGPGTRLTVL.